What follows describes a single T cell receptor (beta chain). Cohorts were assigned according to the clinical history that participants reported. CDR3 length: 14 residues. Looked up from germline, CDR1 is SGDLS and CDR2 is YYNGEE. With 2 bases clipped from V and 7 bases from J, the junction kept 8 bases outside the gene matches. These data are taken from a study of blood T cell repertoires in COVID-19. Repertoires were generated with immunoSEQ multiplex PCR, while TCRdb's copy carries only in-frame clones and drops some. The data show approximately 330,000 clones, 89% seen once. The sample was PBMCs or T cells enriched from blood (not recorded which). The rearrangement uses TRBV9 and TRBJ1-2; 7 bases are shared with TRBD1. This receptor was obtained from a woman between 25 and 40 years old who had recovered from COVID-19. CDR3 coding DNA: TGTGCCAGCAGCGTTAACAGGGGAGAGTTTGGCTACACCTTC. It translates to CASSVNRGEFGYTF. The full variable domain, with the rest looked up from reference TRBV9 and TRBJ1-2, is DSGVTQTPKHLITATGQRVTLRCSPRSGDLSVYWYQQSLDQGLQFLIQYYNGEERAKGNILERFSAQQFPDLHSELNLSSLELGDSALYFCASSVNRGEFGYTFGSGTRLTVV.